What follows describes a single T cell receptor beta chain. As yet, its antigen is unknown. Assay runs were performed at deep level. Generated by immunoSEQ multiplex PCR, the TCRdb table keeps only in-frame clones and is missing some. The table records a few million clones, over 85% of them present only once. This entry belongs to a study of shared clonotypes between healthy human individuals. This CDR3 contains 13 residues. V was trimmed by 1 base and J by 6 bases, leaving 8 bases between them. CDR1 SGHDT and CDR2 YYEEEE come from the germline V gene. Study-level points and caveats: The generation probabilities recorded for non-shared clonotypes fell below those of clonotypes shared by all four donors. Around 5% was the fraction of naive CD4 clonotypes found shared across four donors.

This chain joins TRBV5-6 and TRBJ2-1; no reliable D call. The TCR comes from a man between 18 and 29 years old in good health. Some clones in this sample may be carry-over from other donors' samples. The material sequenced was naive CD4+ T cells from PBMCs. Noted subset: CD45RA+ positively selected. CDR3 coding DNA: TGTGCCAGCAGCTTGTTCGGCGGCAATGAGCAGTTCTTC. Its translation is CASSLFGGNEQFF.